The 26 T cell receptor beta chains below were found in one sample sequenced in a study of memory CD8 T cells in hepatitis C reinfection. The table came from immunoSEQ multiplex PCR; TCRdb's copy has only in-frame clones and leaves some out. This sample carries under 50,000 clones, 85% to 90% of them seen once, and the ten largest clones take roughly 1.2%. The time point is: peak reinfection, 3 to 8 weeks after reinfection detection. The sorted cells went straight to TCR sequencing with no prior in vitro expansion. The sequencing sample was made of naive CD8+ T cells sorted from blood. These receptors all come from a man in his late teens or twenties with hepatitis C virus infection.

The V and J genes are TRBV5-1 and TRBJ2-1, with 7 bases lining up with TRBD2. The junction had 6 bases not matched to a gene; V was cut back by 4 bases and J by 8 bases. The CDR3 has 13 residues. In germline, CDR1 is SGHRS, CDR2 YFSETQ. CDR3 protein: CASSDGRFDEQFF. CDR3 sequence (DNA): TGCGCCAGCAGCGACGGGAGGTTCGATGAGCAGTTCTTC.

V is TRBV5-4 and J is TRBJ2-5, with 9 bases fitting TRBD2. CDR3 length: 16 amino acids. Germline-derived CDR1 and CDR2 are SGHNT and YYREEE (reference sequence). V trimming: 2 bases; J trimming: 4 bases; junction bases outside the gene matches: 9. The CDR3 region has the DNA TGTGCCAGCAGCTTTCTCATAGCGGGAGAGTCAGAGACCCAGTACTTC. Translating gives CASSFLIAGESETQYF.

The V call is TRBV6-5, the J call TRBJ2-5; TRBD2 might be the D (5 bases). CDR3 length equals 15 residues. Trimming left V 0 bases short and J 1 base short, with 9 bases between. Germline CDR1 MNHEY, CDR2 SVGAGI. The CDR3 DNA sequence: TGTGCCAGCAGTTACTCGGCGGGCAGCCAAGAGACCCAGTACTTC. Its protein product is CASSYSAGSQETQYF.

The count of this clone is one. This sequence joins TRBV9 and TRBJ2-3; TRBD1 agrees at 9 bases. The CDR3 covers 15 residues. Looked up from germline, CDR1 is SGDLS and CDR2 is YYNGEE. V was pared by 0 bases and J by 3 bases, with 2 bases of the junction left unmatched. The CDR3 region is CASSVGGTGTDTQYF. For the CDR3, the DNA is TGTGCCAGCAGCGTAGGGGGGACAGGGACAGATACGCAGTATTTT. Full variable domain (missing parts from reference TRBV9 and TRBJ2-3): DSGVTQTPKHLITATGQRVTLRCSPRSGDLSVYWYQQSLDQGLQFLIQYYNGEERAKGNILERFSAQQFPDLHSELNLSSLELGDSALYFCASSVGGTGTDTQYFGPGTRLTVL.

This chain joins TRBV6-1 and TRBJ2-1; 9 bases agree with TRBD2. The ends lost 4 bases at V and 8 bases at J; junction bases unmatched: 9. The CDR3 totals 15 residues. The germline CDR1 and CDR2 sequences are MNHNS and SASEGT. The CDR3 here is CASSGLAGEAHEQFF. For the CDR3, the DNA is TGTGCCAGCAGTGGGTTAGCGGGGGAGGCCCATGAGCAGTTCTTC.

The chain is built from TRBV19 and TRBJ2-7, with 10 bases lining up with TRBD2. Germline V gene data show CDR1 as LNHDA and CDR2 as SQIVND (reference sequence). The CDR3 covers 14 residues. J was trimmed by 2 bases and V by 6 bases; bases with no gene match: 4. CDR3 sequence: CASSPLAGAYEQYF. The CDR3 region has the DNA TGTGCCAGTAGCCCTCTAGCGGGAGCCTACGAGCAGTACTTC. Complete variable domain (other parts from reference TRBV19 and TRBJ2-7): DGGITQSPKYLFRKEGQNVTLSCEQNLNHDAMYWYRQDPGQGLRLIYYSQIVNDFQKGDIAEGYSVSREKKESFPLTVTSAQKNPTAFYLCASSPLAGAYEQYFGPGTRLTVT.

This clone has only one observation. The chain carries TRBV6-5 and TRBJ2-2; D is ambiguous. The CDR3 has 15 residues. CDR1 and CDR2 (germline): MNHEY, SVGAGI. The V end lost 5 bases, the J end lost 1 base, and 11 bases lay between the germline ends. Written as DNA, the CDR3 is TGTGCCAGCAGTGCTGACTTCTTGAACACCGGGGAGCTGTTTTTT. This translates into CASSADFLNTGELFF.

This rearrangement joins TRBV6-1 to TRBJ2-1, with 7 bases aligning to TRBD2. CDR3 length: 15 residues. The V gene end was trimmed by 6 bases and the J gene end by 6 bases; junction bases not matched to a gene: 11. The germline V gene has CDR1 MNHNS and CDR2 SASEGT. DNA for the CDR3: TGTGCCAGCAGGGAGGCAGGCGGGAGACCCAATGAGCAGTTCTTC. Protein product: CASREAGGRPNEQFF.

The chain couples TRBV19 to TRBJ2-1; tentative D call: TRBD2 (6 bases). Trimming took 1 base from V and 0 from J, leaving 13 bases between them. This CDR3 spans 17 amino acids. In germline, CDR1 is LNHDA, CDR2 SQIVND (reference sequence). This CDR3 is CASSIGSGTGSYNEQFF. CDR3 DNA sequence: TGTGCCAGTAGTATAGGTAGCGGTACCGGCTCCTACAATGAGCAGTTCTTC.

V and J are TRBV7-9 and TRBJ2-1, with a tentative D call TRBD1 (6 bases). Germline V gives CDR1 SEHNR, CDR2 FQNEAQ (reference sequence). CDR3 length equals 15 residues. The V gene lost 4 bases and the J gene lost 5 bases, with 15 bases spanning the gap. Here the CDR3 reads CASSSRQETNNEQFF. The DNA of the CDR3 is TGTGCCAGCAGCTCTCGACAGGAGACAAACAATGAGCAGTTCTTC.

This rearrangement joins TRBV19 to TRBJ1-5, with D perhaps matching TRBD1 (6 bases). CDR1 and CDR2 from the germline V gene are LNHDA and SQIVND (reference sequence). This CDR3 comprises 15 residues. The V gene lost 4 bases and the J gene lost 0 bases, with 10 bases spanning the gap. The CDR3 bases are TGTGCCAGTAGTACGACAGGAGGTAGCAATCAGCCCCAGCATTTT. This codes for CASSTTGGSNQPQHF.

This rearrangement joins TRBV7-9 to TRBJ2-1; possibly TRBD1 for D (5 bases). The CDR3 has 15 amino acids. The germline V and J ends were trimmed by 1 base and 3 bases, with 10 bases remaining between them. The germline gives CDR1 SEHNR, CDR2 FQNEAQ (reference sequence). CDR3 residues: CASSLEQGRYNEQFF. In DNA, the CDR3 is TGTGCCAGCAGCTTAGAGCAGGGTCGCTACAATGAGCAGTTCTTC.

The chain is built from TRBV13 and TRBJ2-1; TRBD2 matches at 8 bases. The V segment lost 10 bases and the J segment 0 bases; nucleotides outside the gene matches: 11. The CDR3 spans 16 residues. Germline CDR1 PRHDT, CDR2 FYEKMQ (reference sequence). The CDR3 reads CAIPHLAGSSYNEQFF. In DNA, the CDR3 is TGTGCCATCCCGCACTTAGCGGGGAGCTCCTACAATGAGCAGTTCTTC.

The CDR3 spells CASSAPGTSGEQYV. CDR3 DNA sequence: TGTGCCAGCAGTGCCCCCGGGACTAGCGGCGAGCAGTACGTC. This chain connects TRBV6-1 to TRBJ2-7, with TRBD2 identical over 11 bases. Losses at the gene ends were 4 bases for V and 6 bases for J; bases not matched to a gene: 5. This CDR3 contains 14 residues. Germline assignment: CDR1 MNHNS and CDR2 SASEGT.

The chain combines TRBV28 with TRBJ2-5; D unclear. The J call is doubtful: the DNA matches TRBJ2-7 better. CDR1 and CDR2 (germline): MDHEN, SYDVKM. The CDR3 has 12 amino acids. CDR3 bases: TGTGCCAGCAGCCCTCGGAACTACGAGCAGTACTTC. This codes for CASSPRNYEQYF.

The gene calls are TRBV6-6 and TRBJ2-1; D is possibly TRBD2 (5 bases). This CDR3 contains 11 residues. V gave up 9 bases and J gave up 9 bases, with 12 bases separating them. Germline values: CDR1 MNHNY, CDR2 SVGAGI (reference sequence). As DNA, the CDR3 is TGTGCCAGTGGTCGGGGAGCTGAGCAGTTCTTC. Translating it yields CASGRGAEQFF.

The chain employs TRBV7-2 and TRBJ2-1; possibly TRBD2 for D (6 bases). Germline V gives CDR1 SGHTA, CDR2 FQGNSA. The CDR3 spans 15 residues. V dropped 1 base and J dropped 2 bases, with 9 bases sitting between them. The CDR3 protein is CASSLGLGAYNEQFF. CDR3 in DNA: TGTGCCAGCAGCTTAGGACTAGGGGCCTACAATGAGCAGTTCTTC.

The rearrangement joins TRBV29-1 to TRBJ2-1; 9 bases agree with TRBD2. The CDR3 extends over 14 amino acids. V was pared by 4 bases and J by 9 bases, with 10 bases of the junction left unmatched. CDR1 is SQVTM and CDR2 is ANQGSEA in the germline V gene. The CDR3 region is CSVVASGTGGEQFF. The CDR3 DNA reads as TGCAGCGTTGTGGCTAGCGGGACCGGCGGTGAGCAGTTCTTC.

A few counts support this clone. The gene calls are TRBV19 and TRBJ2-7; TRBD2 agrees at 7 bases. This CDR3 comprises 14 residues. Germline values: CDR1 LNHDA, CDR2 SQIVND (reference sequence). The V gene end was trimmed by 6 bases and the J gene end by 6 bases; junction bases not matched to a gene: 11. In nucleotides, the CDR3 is TGTGCCAGTAGCCCCCTGGGAGGGTCCGGCGAGCAGTACTTC. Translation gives CASSPLGGSGEQYF.

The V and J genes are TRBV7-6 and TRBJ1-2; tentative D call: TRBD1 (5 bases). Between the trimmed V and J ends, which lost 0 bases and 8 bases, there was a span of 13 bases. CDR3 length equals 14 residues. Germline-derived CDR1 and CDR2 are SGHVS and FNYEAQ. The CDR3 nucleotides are TGTGCCAGCAGCTTAGCTGGAGGGGAACGGGGCTACACCTTC. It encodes CASSLAGGERGYTF.

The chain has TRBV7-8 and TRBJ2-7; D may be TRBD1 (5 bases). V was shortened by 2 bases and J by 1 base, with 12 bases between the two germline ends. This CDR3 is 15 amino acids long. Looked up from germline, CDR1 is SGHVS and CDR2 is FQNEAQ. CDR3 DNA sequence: TGTGCCAGCAGCTTACGCAGGGTGCCTTCCTACGAGCAGTACTTC. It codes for CASSLRRVPSYEQYF.

For the CDR3, the DNA is TGTGCCAGCAGCTTAGCGGGACTAGCATTGGTGGATACGCAGTATTTT. This encodes CASSLAGLALVDTQYF. V gene TRBV7-9 combines with J gene TRBJ2-3, with 9 bases identical to TRBD2. CDR1 and CDR2 (germline): SEHNR, FQNEAQ (reference sequence). The length of the CDR3 is 16 residues. The junction had 7 bases not matched to a gene; V was cut back by 0 bases and J by 6 bases.

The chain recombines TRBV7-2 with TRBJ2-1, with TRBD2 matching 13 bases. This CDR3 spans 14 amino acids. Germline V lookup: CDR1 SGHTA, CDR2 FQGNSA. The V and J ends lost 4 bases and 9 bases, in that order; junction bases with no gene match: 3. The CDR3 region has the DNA TGTGCCAGCAGCTCCGGGACTAGCGGGGTTGAGCAGTTCTTC. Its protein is CASSSGTSGVEQFF.

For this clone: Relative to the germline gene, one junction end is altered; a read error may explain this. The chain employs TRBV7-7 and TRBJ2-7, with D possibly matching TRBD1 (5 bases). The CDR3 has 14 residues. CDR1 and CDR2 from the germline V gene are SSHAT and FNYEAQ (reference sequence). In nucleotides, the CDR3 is TGTGCTAGCAGTGTCGGACACACAAGTTACGAGCAGTACTTC. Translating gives CASSVGHTSYEQYF.

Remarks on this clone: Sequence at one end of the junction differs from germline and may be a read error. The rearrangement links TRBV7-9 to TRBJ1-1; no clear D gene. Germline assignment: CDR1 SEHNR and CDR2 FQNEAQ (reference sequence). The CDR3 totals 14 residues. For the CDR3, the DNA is TGTGCCAGCGGCTTTCCGGTCGCGAACACTGAAGCTTTCTTT. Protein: CASGFPVANTEAFF.

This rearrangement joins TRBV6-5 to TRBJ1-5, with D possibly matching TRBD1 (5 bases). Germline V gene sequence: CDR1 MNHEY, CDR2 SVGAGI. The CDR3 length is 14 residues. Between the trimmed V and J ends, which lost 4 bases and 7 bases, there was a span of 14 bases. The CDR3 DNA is TGTGCCAGCAGTTCTATCAGGGAAATCCAGCCCCAGCATTTT. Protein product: CASSSIREIQPQHF.